The 21 T cell receptor beta chains below were found in one sample sequenced in a study of blood T cell repertoires in COVID-19. The protocol was immunoSEQ multiplex PCR, while the TCRdb copy is restricted to in-frame clones and leaves out a portion. The data show 200,000 or so clones, around 82% seen once. The sequenced sample was PBMCs or T cells enriched from blood (not recorded which). These receptors all stem from a woman between 50 and 59 years old who had been exposed to COVID-19.

This CDR3 reads CASSSTGGSHEKLFF. In DNA form, the CDR3 reads TGTGCCAGCAGCTCTACAGGGGGAAGTCATGAAAAACTGTTTTTT. V gene TRBV5-8 combines with J gene TRBJ1-4, with 8 bases identical to TRBD1. The junction had 7 bases not matched to a gene; V was cut back by 3 bases and J by 6 bases. This CDR3 contains 15 residues. Germline V gives CDR1 SGHTS, CDR2 YDEGEE.

The chain combines TRBV7-9 with TRBJ1-1; 7 bases line up with TRBD1. The CDR3 runs 13 residues. Trimming cost V 8 bases and J 0 bases; bases outside gene matches: 3. Per the germline V gene, CDR1 is SEHNR and CDR2 is FQNEAQ (reference sequence). The CDR3 is CASSTGLNTEAFF. The CDR3 DNA sequence: TGTGCCAGCTCGACAGGGCTGAACACTGAAGCTTTCTTT.

The V and J genes are TRBV4-1 and TRBJ1-2, with D tentatively TRBD1 (6 bases). CDR3 length: 19 residues. Trimming took 1 base from V and 2 from J, leaving 23 bases between them. Per the germline V gene, CDR1 is MGHRA and CDR2 is YSYEKL. CDR3 DNA sequence: TGCGCCAGCAGCCAAGTTGTTGGGGGCCTGGGGACCCGAAACTATGGCTACACCTTC. It is translated as CASSQVVGGLGTRNYGYTF.

This clone was recorded only once. This chain uses TRBV4-3 with TRBJ1-2, with a weak D call TRBD1 (5 bases). Deletions cut 0 bases from V and 4 bases from J, with 15 bases between. CDR3 length: 16 amino acids. The germline V gene encodes CDR1 LGHNA and CDR2 YSLEER. Written as DNA, the CDR3 is TGCGCCAGCAGCCAAGATCAAGGGGTCAACTCCTATGGCTACACCTTC. Translated, it gives CASSQDQGVNSYGYTF.

The chain recombines TRBV18 with TRBJ1-2; D gene ambiguous. V was pared by 2 bases and J by 2 bases, with 9 bases between. The CDR3 sequence is 14 residues long. Germline loops: CDR1 KGHSH, CDR2 LQKENI. Here the CDR3 reads CASSPGLENYGYTF. As DNA, the CDR3 is TGTGCCAGCTCACCAGGTCTAGAGAACTATGGCTACACCTTC.

The count of this clone is one. CDR3 in amino acids: CASMGGYNEQFF. The CDR3 nucleotides read TGTGCCAGTATGGGGGGCTACAATGAGCAGTTCTTC. The chain is built from TRBV19 and TRBJ2-1, with a weak D call TRBD2 (6 bases). The germline V gene has CDR1 LNHDA and CDR2 SQIVND (reference sequence). The V gene lost 7 bases and the J gene lost 3 bases, with 7 bases spanning the gap. The CDR3 spans 12 residues.

The chain couples TRBV18 to TRBJ2-1, with 8 bases lining up with TRBD1. This CDR3 comprises 15 residues. V shed 2 bases and J 7 bases; nucleotides not matched to a gene: 7. CDR1 is KGHSH and CDR2 is LQKENI in the germline V gene. This CDR3 is CASSPGQGYVNEQFF. The CDR3 DNA follows: TGTGCCAGCTCACCAGGACAGGGATATGTGAATGAGCAGTTCTTC.

This clone was counted a few times. This chain connects TRBV2 to TRBJ1-5; D gene uncertain. In germline, CDR1 is SNHLY, CDR2 FYNNEI. There are 14 residues in the CDR3. The V end lost 3 bases, the J end lost 0 bases, and 6 bases lay between the germline ends. In nucleotides, the CDR3 is TGTGCCAGCAGTGAGCACGGTAGCAATCAGCCCCAGCATTTT. Translated, it gives CASSEHGSNQPQHF.

This clone was counted once. The chain couples TRBV18 to TRBJ1-1, with D maybe TRBD1 (6 bases). Per the germline V gene, CDR1 is KGHSH and CDR2 is LQKENI. The CDR3 runs 16 residues. Trimming cost V 5 bases and J 5 bases, with 21 bases left between them. In DNA, the CDR3 is TGTGCCAGCTCATCACAGGGAGGTTGGGTGAGAACTGAAGCTTTCTTT. This sequence encodes CASSSQGGWVRTEAFF.

This sequence joins TRBV10-3 and TRBJ2-4; the match to TRBD1 covers 8 bases. The germline V gene has CDR1 ENHRY and CDR2 SYGVKD. The CDR3 has 17 amino acids. Trimming cost V 6 bases and J 0 bases; bases outside gene matches: 10. This chain's CDR3 is CAISSTGTGLAKNIQYF. CDR3 bases: TGTGCCATCAGCTCCACCGGGACAGGCCTAGCCAAAAACATTCAGTACTTC.

With regard to this clone: The same CDR3 arises from other DNA sequences in this sample as well. This chain uses TRBV11-2 with TRBJ2-5; 10 bases are shared with TRBD2. V lost 1 base, J lost 3 bases, and 2 bases stayed unmatched. CDR1 SGHAT and CDR2 FQNNGV come from the germline V gene. The CDR3 has 15 amino acids. CDR3 residues: CASSLGTSGKETQYF. CDR3 DNA: TGTGCCAGCAGCTTAGGGACTAGCGGAAAAGAGACCCAGTACTTC.

The V and J genes are TRBV6-1 and TRBJ2-7, with TRBD2 matching 13 bases. The CDR3 length is 17 residues. J gave up 6 bases and V 4 bases, and 12 bases lay outside the gene matches. The V gene's germline CDR1 is MNHNS and CDR2 SASEGT. The chain's CDR3 is CASSARALGLAGVEQYF. The CDR3, as DNA: TGTGCCAGCAGTGCTAGGGCCTTAGGACTAGCGGGGGTCGAGCAGTACTTC.

The chain employs TRBV9 and TRBJ1-3, with D perhaps matching TRBD1 (6 bases). The V end was cut by 0 bases, the J end by 2 bases, with 9 bases between. This CDR3 region has 15 residues. The germline gives CDR1 SGDLS, CDR2 YYNGEE. In DNA form, the CDR3 reads TGTGCCAGCAGCGTAGACGAGGGGGCTGGAAACACCATATATTTT. This encodes CASSVDEGAGNTIYF.

V gene TRBV9 combines with J gene TRBJ2-7, with 8 bases matching TRBD2. With V trimmed by 3 bases and J by 2 bases, 7 bases remained unmatched. Germline assignment: CDR1 SGDLS and CDR2 YYNGEE. The CDR3 extends over 15 amino acids. CDR3 nucleotides: TGTGCCAGCAGCGCCTATAGCGGGGCGGCCTACGAGCAGTACTTC. Amino acids: CASSAYSGAAYEQYF.

The V gene is TRBV15, the J gene TRBJ1-1; D is ambiguous. CDR3 length equals 17 residues. With 0 bases removed from V and 0 bases from J, the gap between germline ends came to 14 bases. Germline V gene lookup returns CDR1 LNHNV and CDR2 YYDKDF (reference sequence). CDR3 residues: CATSRDLQSSLNTEAFF. In DNA form, the CDR3 reads TGTGCCACCAGCAGAGATCTTCAGTCATCTTTGAACACTGAAGCTTTCTTT.

The chain uses TRBV6-4 and TRBJ2-2; a weak D match, TRBD1 (5 bases). Germline CDR1 reads MRHNA; CDR2 reads SNTAGT. This CDR3 comprises 14 residues. V lost 6 bases and J 0 bases, leaving 8 bases between the germline ends. The CDR3 region has the DNA TGTGCCAGCAGCGCGACAGCGAACACCGGGGAGCTGTTTTTT. Its protein product is CASSATANTGELFF.

This clone appeared once. The chain carries TRBV28 and TRBJ1-1; D unclear. The CDR3 is made up of 13 amino acids. V lost 2 bases and J 1 base, leaving 5 bases between the germline ends. The germline gives CDR1 MDHEN, CDR2 SYDVKM. The CDR3 nucleotides are TGTGCCAGCAGTTTAAGCTGGAACACTGAAGCTTTCTTT. It translates to CASSLSWNTEAFF. The variable domain in full, completed from reference TRBV28 and TRBJ1-1, reads DVKVTQSSRYLVKRTGEKVFLECVQDMDHENMFWYRQDPGLGLRLIYFSYDVKMKEKGDIPEGYSVSREKKERFSLILESASTNQTSMYLCASSLSWNTEAFFGQGTRLTVV.

The rearrangement joins TRBV10-2 to TRBJ1-2; D may be TRBD1 (6 bases). The CDR3 is 13 residues long. V was shortened by 3 bases and J by 3 bases, with 8 bases between the two germline ends. Germline CDR1 reads WSHSY; CDR2 reads SAAADI. DNA of the CDR3: TGCGCCAGCAGTGACGGACAGTACTATGGCTACACCTTC. Protein sequence: CASSDGQYYGYTF.

The chain recombines TRBV3-1 (or the pseudogene TRBV3-2) with TRBJ1-2; a weak D match, TRBD1 (6 bases). CDR1 is LGHDT and CDR2 is YNNKEL in the germline V gene (reference sequence). This CDR3 spans 17 amino acids. The V end was cut by 0 bases, the J end by 1 base, with 15 bases between. CDR3 sequence (DNA): TGTGCCAGCAGCCAAGATGAACAGGGTTGGGGTAACTATGGCTACACCTTC. It is translated as CASSQDEQGWGNYGYTF.

This clone was counted once. This chain connects TRBV6-1 to TRBJ2-3; TRBD1 might be the D (7 bases). Germline-derived CDR1 and CDR2 are MNHNS and SASEGT. There are 16 residues in the CDR3. The V end lost 0 bases, the J end lost 5 bases, and 15 bases lay between the germline ends. CDR3 bases: TGTGCCAGCAGTGAAGCGGCAGGGGGGTACGGAGATACGCAGTATTTT. It codes for CASSEAAGGYGDTQYF.

A single count supports this clone. One junction end does not reproduce the germline sequence, and a read error may be involved. V and J are TRBV11-2 and TRBJ1-1; no clear D. The CDR3 covers 14 residues. Germline CDR1 and CDR2: SGHAT and FQNNGV. CDR3 loop: CASTLYGGNTEAFF. CDR3 coding DNA: TGTGCCAGCACCTTATACGGCGGAAACACTGAAGCTTTCTTT.